These 3 T cell receptor beta chains share one sample of origin, sequenced in a study of T cell responses to AZD1222 COVID-19 vaccine. The table came from immunoSEQ multiplex PCR; TCRdb's copy has only in-frame clones and leaves some out. The sample shows 65,000 to 70,000 clones, under 90% of them seen only once. This specimen consisted of peripheral blood, obtained 28 days after the second AZD1222 dose. All receptors come from an adult who received the AZD1222 COVID-19 vaccine.

This sequence joins TRBV29-1 and TRBJ1-2; D is unresolved. This CDR3 comprises 14 residues. CDR1 and CDR2 (germline): SQVTM, ANQGSEA. V was clipped by 5 bases and J by 4 bases, with 17 bases between them. CDR3 protein: CSVSPDGVGYGYTF. In DNA, the CDR3 is TGCAGCGTTTCCCCCGACGGGGTTGGCTATGGCTACACCTTC.

Concerning this clone: Since a much larger clone is just one base distant, this may be a read error. This sequence joins TRBV12-3 or TRBV12-4 and TRBJ1-5; D uncertain. Trimming removed 2 bases from V and 4 bases from J, with 6 bases in between. This CDR3 is built from 13 residues. In nucleotides, the CDR3 is TGTGCCAGCAGTTTATCGGGGAATCAGCCCCAGCATTTT. This sequence encodes CASSLSGNQPQHF.

This chain links TRBV18 with TRBJ2-2, with D perhaps TRBD1 (5 bases). V was pared by 5 bases and J by 6 bases, with 16 bases between. The CDR3 loop spans 15 amino acids. CDR1 and CDR2 from the germline V gene are KGHSH and LQKENI. CDR3 DNA sequence: TGTGCCAGCTCATCCTTTCAGGGTGAGGCCGGGGAGCTGTTTTTT. It encodes CASSSFQGEAGELFF.